This passage covers 27 T cell receptor beta chains from one sample sequenced in a study of OX40 agonist ivuxolimab in advanced cancers. Using immunoSEQ multiplex PCR, the repertoire was profiled, and TCRdb retains in-frame clones only, with some absent. The sample records tens of thousands of clones, over 80% being singletons. This sample comprised CD4+ or CD8+ T cells sorted from blood, obtained in a trial of the OX40 agonist ivuxolimab. Source of these receptors: an adult with an advanced solid tumor such as melanoma, head and neck, liver or kidney cancer.

V and J are TRBV4-1 and TRBJ1-1; D remains unclear. From germline, CDR1 is MGHRA and CDR2 YSYEKL. V was shortened by 2 bases and J by 6 bases, with 13 bases between the two germline ends. The CDR3 loop spans 14 amino acids. CDR3: CASSQHPRSPEAFF. CDR3 coding DNA: TGCGCCAGCAGCCAACACCCCCGGTCCCCTGAAGCTTTCTTT.

The rearrangement uses TRBV28 and TRBJ2-3; TRBD2 matches 8 bases. Germline assignment: CDR1 MDHEN and CDR2 SYDVKM. Trimming cost V 2 bases and J 0 bases; bases outside gene matches: 7. The CDR3 spans 17 residues. The CDR3 reads CASSLRPSGLSTDTQYF. In nucleotides, the CDR3 is TGTGCCAGCAGTTTAAGGCCTAGCGGGTTAAGCACAGATACGCAGTATTTT.

The rearrangement uses TRBV6-7 and TRBJ2-7, with D perhaps assigned TRBD1 or TRBD2 (5 bases each). TRBV6-7 is classed as an ORF, of uncertain function. The CDR3 is 14 amino acids. Trimming removed 2 bases from V and 5 bases from J, with 13 bases in between. The CDR3 DNA reads TGTGCCAGCAGTTACCCGGGACGAGATGACGAGCAGTACTTC. Encoded protein: CASSYPGRDDEQYF.

The J gene is TRBJ2-1, the V gene TRBV7-3; 8 positions match TRBD2. This CDR3 is 13 amino acids long. Germline V CDR1 and CDR2: SGHTA, FQGTGA. The trim removed 4 bases at V and 9 bases at J, leaving 5 bases unmatched. The CDR3 loop is CASSSNSGTEQFF. CDR3 in DNA: TGTGCCAGCAGCTCGAATAGCGGGACTGAGCAGTTCTTC.

This rearrangement joins TRBV5-1 to TRBJ2-1; D uncertain. V was cut by 0 bases and J by 9 bases, with 13 bases left in between. This CDR3 spans 14 amino acids. Germline CDR1 and CDR2: SGHRS and YFSETQ. The CDR3 sequence is CASSLGPVGSEQFF. The DNA of the CDR3 is TGCGCCAGCAGCTTGGGCCCCGTGGGCAGTGAGCAGTTCTTC.

CDR3 loop: CTSSQDLEGYNEQFF. Here the CDR3 DNA reads TGCACCAGCAGCCAAGATCTAGAAGGCTACAATGAGCAGTTCTTC. The chain has TRBV1 and TRBJ2-1; the table assigns TRBD2, which was not confirmed against the DNA. TRBV1 has pseudogene status. The CDR3 contains 15 residues.

In this sample, this clone turned up a few times. This chain joins TRBV19 and TRBJ1-1; TRBD1 agrees at 8 bases. This CDR3 has 14 amino acids. Germline V lookup: CDR1 LNHDA, CDR2 SQIVND (reference sequence). V lost 6 bases, J lost 0 bases, and 3 bases stayed unmatched. CDR3 region: CASSRDRLNTEAFF. Written as DNA, the CDR3 is TGTGCCAGTAGCCGGGACAGGTTGAACACTGAAGCTTTCTTT.

This chain uses TRBV5-1 with TRBJ1-2, with D maybe TRBD1 (6 bases). Germline V CDR1 and CDR2: SGHRS, YFSETQ. Deletions cut 0 bases from V and 5 bases from J, with 20 bases between. The CDR3 is made up of 17 amino acids. The CDR3 sequence: CASSLGASGVPSYGYTF. In DNA form, the CDR3 reads TGCGCCAGCAGCTTGGGAGCCTCAGGGGTACCTAGTTATGGCTACACCTTC. Complete variable domain (other parts from reference TRBV5-1 and TRBJ1-2): KAGVTQTPRYLIKTRGQQVTLSCSPISGHRSVSWYQQTPGQGLQFLFEYFSETQRNKGNFPGRFSGRQFSNSRSEMNVSTLELGDSALYLCASSLGASGVPSYGYTFGSGTRLTVV.

V is TRBV27 and J is TRBJ1-5; tentatively, D is TRBD1 (5 bases). V dropped 0 bases and J dropped 9 bases, with 15 bases sitting between them. The CDR3 is made up of 15 amino acids. CDR1 is MNHEY, CDR2 SMNVEV, per germline (reference sequence). The CDR3 sequence: CASSLSGELGRPQHF. For the CDR3, the DNA is TGTGCCAGCAGTTTATCCGGGGAGTTGGGGCGGCCCCAGCATTTT.

The chain uses TRBV28 and TRBJ2-7, with D unclear. Trimming removed 3 bases at V and 3 bases at J, with 6 bases between. Germline values: CDR1 MDHEN, CDR2 SYDVKM. The length of the CDR3 is 12 residues. CDR3 amino acids: CASSFARYEQYF. The CDR3 DNA reads as TGTGCCAGCAGTTTCGCACGCTACGAGCAGTACTTC.

The CDR3, as DNA: TGCGCCAGCAGCTCGGGACTAGCGGGAGTTGGAGAGACCCAGTACTTC. Its protein product is CASSSGLAGVGETQYF. V gene TRBV5-1 combines with J gene TRBJ2-5, with 14 positions matching TRBD2. V lost 3 bases, J lost 4 bases, and 5 bases stayed unmatched. This CDR3 is 16 amino acids long. Germline V CDR1 and CDR2: SGHRS, YFSETQ.

This clone was seen a single time. The rearrangement links TRBV7-9 to TRBJ2-2; D perhaps matches TRBD1 (5 bases). Germline CDR1 and CDR2: SEHNR and FQNEAQ (reference sequence). Between the trimmed V and J ends, which lost 2 bases and 0 bases, there was a span of 16 bases. The CDR3 runs to 18 residues. The CDR3 loop is CASSLRRWGRTNTGELFF. CDR3 coding DNA: TGTGCCAGCAGCTTACGCCGGTGGGGCAGGACGAACACCGGGGAGCTGTTTTTT.

The chain combines TRBV9 with TRBJ2-7; D uncertain. In germline, CDR1 is SGDLS, CDR2 YYNGEE. The CDR3 totals 14 residues. V was pared by 0 bases and J by 4 bases, with 11 bases between. The DNA for the CDR3 is TGTGCCAGCAGCGTAGCCAGCGCCCCTTACGAGCAGTACTTC. Encoded protein: CASSVASAPYEQYF.

V gene TRBV9 combines with J gene TRBJ2-5; TRBD2 aligns across 8 bases. Germline V gene lookup returns CDR1 SGDLS and CDR2 YYNGEE. V was pared by 4 bases and J by 5 bases, with 7 bases of the junction left unmatched. This CDR3 comprises 14 residues. The CDR3 here is CASSPSGSGETQYF. As DNA, the CDR3 is TGTGCCAGCAGCCCAAGCGGGAGTGGGGAGACCCAGTACTTC. Drawing the rest from reference TRBV9 and TRBJ2-5, the complete variable domain is DSGVTQTPKHLITATGQRVTLRCSPRSGDLSVYWYQQSLDQGLQFLIQYYNGEERAKGNILERFSAQQFPDLHSELNLSSLELGDSALYFCASSPSGSGETQYFGPGTRLLVL.

This CDR3 is CSASRGGAQETQYF. In DNA form, the CDR3 reads TGCAGCGCCTCGCGGGGGGGGGCCCAAGAGACCCAGTACTTC. V usage is TRBV29-1 and J usage is TRBJ2-5; 9 positions match TRBD2. The germline V gene encodes CDR1 SQVTM and CDR2 ANQGSEA. J was trimmed by 1 base and V by 7 bases; bases with no gene match: 7. The CDR3 covers 14 residues.

This clone was counted a single time. This chain connects TRBV30 to TRBJ2-7, with D perhaps given as TRBD1 or TRBD2 (5 bases each). This CDR3 spans 17 amino acids. The V and J ends lost 0 bases and 4 bases respectively, with 22 bases between them. The germline gives CDR1 GTSNPN, CDR2 SVGIG (reference sequence). As DNA, the CDR3 is TGTGCCTGGAGTGTACTTACGTGGGGGAGAGGAACGTACGAGCAGTACTTC. It encodes CAWSVLTWGRGTYEQYF.

The chain has TRBV19 and TRBJ1-1, with 9 bases aligning to TRBD1. CDR3 length: 13 residues. The V segment lost 4 bases and the J segment 11 bases; nucleotides outside the gene matches: 8. Germline-derived CDR1 and CDR2 are LNHDA and SQIVND (reference sequence). In DNA, the CDR3 is TGTGCCAGTAGTACCCGGACAGGGGTCTTGGCTTTCTTT. Protein product: CASSTRTGVLAFF.

This clone has a single count. This chain uses TRBV2 with TRBJ2-5; TRBD1 is a possible D gene (5 bases). The V end lost 8 bases, the J end lost 5 bases, and 12 bases lay between the germline ends. Germline V gives CDR1 SNHLY, CDR2 FYNNEI. The CDR3 length is 12 residues. The CDR3 sequence is CASARGSETQYF. The CDR3 DNA reads TGTGCCAGCGCTAGGGGTTCGGAGACCCAGTACTTC.

This clone showed up just once. The chain combines TRBV6-5 with TRBJ2-7, with TRBD1 identical over 8 bases. The CDR3 runs 13 residues. V dropped 7 bases and J dropped 5; count of bases not matched to a gene: 7. Germline V gene lookup returns CDR1 MNHEY and CDR2 SVGAGI. This CDR3 is CASKDRVSNEQYF. The CDR3 DNA reads as TGTGCCAGCAAGGACAGGGTTTCCAACGAGCAGTACTTC.

This clone was counted a single time. The chain is built from TRBV25-1 and TRBJ2-3; D is undetermined. This CDR3 contains 12 residues. Per the germline V gene, CDR1 is MGHDK and CDR2 is SYGVNS. Trimming removed 6 bases at V and 5 bases at J, with 9 bases between. CDR3 amino acids: CASRTLLDTQYF. The CDR3 nucleotides read TGTGCCAGCAGGACTCTCCTAGATACGCAGTATTTT.

The chain is built from TRBV5-1 and TRBJ1-4, with a possible D match to TRBD1 (5 bases). Trimming removed 0 bases from V and 8 bases from J, with 11 bases in between. This CDR3 is built from 14 residues. Germline V gene lookup returns CDR1 SGHRS and CDR2 YFSETQ. Here the CDR3 DNA reads TGCGCCAGCAGCTTGGGAGGGGATTTGGAAAAACTGTTTTTT. Translated: CASSLGGDLEKLFF.

This chain uses TRBV21-1 with TRBJ1-2. TRBV21-1 represents a pseudogene. This CDR3 is built from 15 residues. CDR3 nucleotide sequence: TGTGCCAGCAGCGGACGGGGCAGGGTGTTATATGGCTACACCTTC. It yields the protein CASSGRGRVLYGYTF.

V usage is TRBV6-6 and J usage is TRBJ2-3, with no clear D. The CDR3 length is 12 residues. Trimming removed 6 bases at V and 7 bases at J, with 11 bases between. Germline values: CDR1 MNHNY, CDR2 SVGAGI (reference sequence). The CDR3 sequence: CASSEGRNTQYF. In nucleotides, the CDR3 is TGTGCCAGCAGCGAAGGTCGGAATACGCAGTATTTT.

This chain uses TRBV6-1 with TRBJ1-3; D unclear. Germline CDR1 MNHNS, CDR2 SASEGT. The germline V and J ends were trimmed by 1 base and 3 bases, with 4 bases remaining between them. The CDR3 loop spans 13 amino acids. CDR3 sequence: CASSEVVGNTIYF. The DNA of the CDR3 is TGTGCCAGCAGTGAAGTGGTTGGAAACACCATATATTTT.

The rearrangement joins TRBV30 to TRBJ2-2; TRBD2 matches at 12 bases. V lost 2 bases and J lost 5; bases outside the gene matches: 9. The CDR3 has 17 residues. CDR1 and CDR2 from the germline V gene are GTSNPN and SVGIG (reference sequence). For the CDR3, the DNA is TGTGCCTGGAGTTTCCTACTAGCGGGAGGCCAGACCGGGGAGCTGTTTTTT. Protein: CAWSFLLAGGQTGELFF.

The chain links TRBV23-1 to TRBJ2-2, with unresolved D. TRBV23-1 is an ORF; its function is uncertain. V was shortened by 7 bases and J by 6 bases, with 12 bases between the two germline ends. This CDR3 has 13 residues. The CDR3 reads CASTPQGAGELFF. CDR3 bases: TGCGCCAGCACACCGCAAGGAGCCGGGGAGCTGTTTTTT.

The J gene is TRBJ2-3, the V gene TRBV29-1; D may be TRBD2 (5 bases). The CDR3 runs to 15 residues. Germline loops: CDR1 SQVTM, CDR2 ANQGSEA. V lost 0 bases and J 2 bases, leaving 12 bases between the germline ends. The chain's CDR3 is CSVEDGSPYTDTQYF. The CDR3, as DNA: TGCAGCGTTGAAGATGGGAGTCCTTACACAGATACGCAGTATTTT.